The clone carrying this T cell receptor (beta chain) has ten or more counts. The antigen remains undetermined. The record originates from a study of T cells after yellow fever vaccination. Across the whole study: Preparation of fractions with low cell numbers was performed using SMART-Seq v4 Ultra Low Input.

TCRdb passed the 5' RACE reads through MiXCR, listing each CDR3 protein once. The sample lists 100,000 to 150,000 distinct CDR3 sequences, under 8% occurring once. Trimming took 1 base from V and 4 from J; bases not matched to a gene: 6. CDR1 is DFQATT and CDR2 is SNEGSKA in the germline V gene (reference sequence). This CDR3 is built from 14 residues. Study-wide points: Most clones from primary vaccination resurfaced after the booster (under 97% CD4, 75% to 90% CD8). The secondary response showed a weaker magnitude and a faster peak, day 5 versus 15. Abundant clonotypes from the bulk population could contaminate FACS-sorted repertoires.

V usage is TRBV20-1 and J usage is TRBJ2-5, with TRBD1 identical over 7 bases. The sequence was obtained from a man between 18 and 35 years old who received the YFV17D yellow fever vaccine. The sequencing here drew on CD4+ T cells sorted from PBMCs, taken around 10 days after the first yellow fever vaccination. Here the CDR3 DNA reads TGCAGTGCTAGAGTCCCGGGACAGCCAGAGACCCAGTACTTC. Translating gives CSARVPGQPETQYF.